This T cell receptor (beta chain) originates from a study of human T cells and chemical hapten exposure. Overall study context: Skin on the upper inner arm, roughly 2 cm by roughly 2 cm in size, was sensitized with 2% DPC.

TCRdb reprocessed the RACE reads via MiXCR and lists one record per CDR3 protein. The sample has about 340,000 distinct CDR3 sequences, roughly 6.9% seen once; the top ten hold around 8.2%. The V end lost 3 bases, the J end lost 1 base, and 7 bases lay between the germline ends. Germline CDR1 MDHEN, CDR2 SYDVKM. The CDR3 extends over 14 amino acids. This clonotype has ten or more counts. Time point given: patch test 1, 2 weeks after DPC sensitization. Described treatment: therapeutic diphenylcyclopropenone sensitization with weekly scalp DPC. This clonotype originated in a woman aged 18-29 years with alopecia areata. Some clones in this sample may be carry-over from other donors' samples. Sequences were derived from whole blood, sampled in connection with sensitization to the hapten diphenylcyclopropenone (DPC). The rearrangement links TRBV28 to TRBJ1-5, with D unresolved. The CDR3 DNA follows: TGTGCCAGCAGTTTTGGGTTGAGCAATCAGCCCCAGCATTTT. Residues: CASSFGLSNQPQHF.